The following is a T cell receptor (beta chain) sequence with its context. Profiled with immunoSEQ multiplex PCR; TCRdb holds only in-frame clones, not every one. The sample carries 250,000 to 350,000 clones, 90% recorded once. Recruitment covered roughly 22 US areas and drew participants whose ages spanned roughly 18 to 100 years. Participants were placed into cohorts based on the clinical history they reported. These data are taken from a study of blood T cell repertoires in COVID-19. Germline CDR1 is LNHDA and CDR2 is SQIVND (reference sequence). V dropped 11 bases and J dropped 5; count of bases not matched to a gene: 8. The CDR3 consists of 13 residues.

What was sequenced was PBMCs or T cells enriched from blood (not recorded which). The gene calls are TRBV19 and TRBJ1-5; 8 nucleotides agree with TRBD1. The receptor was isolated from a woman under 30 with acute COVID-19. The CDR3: CAGSSGGHQPQHF. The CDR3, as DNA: TGTGCCGGTTCCTCAGGGGGCCATCAGCCCCAGCATTTT.